Listed below are T cell receptor beta chains from one sample, sequenced in a study of cytomegalovirus exposure and HLA in healthy donors. Sequencing used immunoSEQ multiplex PCR; TCRdb keeps in-frame clones, though not all of them. Altogether 60,000 or so clones are present, roughly 74% being singletons, with the ten largest covering approximately 35%. The source material was PBMCs. These receptors came from a middle-aged man in good health and CMV-seropositive. CDR3s include the opening cysteine and the closing phenylalanine or tryptophan. Fields, in order: D gene, clone size, V gene, J gene, CDR3 protein, CDR3 DNA. D genes are given only for firm matches. Only some rows state a clone size, as once, few, many or a class for expanded clones.

>TRBD1|NA|TRBV5-1|TRBJ1-6
CASSRQGANSPLHF
TGCGCCAGCAGCCGACAGGGTGCCAATTCACCCCTCCACTTT
>TRBD1|NA|TRBV5-3|TRBJ1-1
CARSPGTGPTEAFF
TGTGCCAGAAGTCCAGGGACAGGGCCAACTGAAGCTTTCTTT
>NA|few|TRBV2|TRBJ1-2
CASTAVIKGYTF
TGTGCCAGCACCGCGGTCATTAAGGGCTACACCTTC
>NA|NA|TRBV7-9|TRBJ2-3
CASSLVQESDTQYF
TGTGCCAGCAGCTTAGTACAGGAGTCAGATACGCAGTATTTT
>NA|NA|TRBV6-1|TRBJ1-4
CASSAGMSNEKLFF
TGTGCCAGCAGTGCGGGGATGTCTAATGAAAAACTGTTTTTT
>NA|NA|TRBV5-4|TRBJ2-5
CASSSTLARGTQYF
TGTGCCAGCAGCTCCACTCTAGCGCGGGGGACCCAGTACTTC
>NA|NA|TRBV2|TRBJ1-5
CASTRIVSNQPQHF
TGTGCCAGCACCAGGATTGTAAGCAATCAGCCCCAGCATTTT
>NA|NA|TRBV9|TRBJ1-2
CASSAPRGRNYGYTF
TGTGCCAGCAGCGCCCCAAGAGGGAGGAACTATGGCTACACCTTC
>TRBD1|NA|TRBV10-2|TRBJ1-2
CASTPTGEYGYTF
TGCGCCAGCACCCCGACAGGGGAATATGGCTACACCTTC
>NA|NA|TRBV6-1|TRBJ1-1
CASSAFWNTEAFF
TGTGCCAGCAGTGCCTTCTGGAACACTGAAGCTTTCTTT
>NA|NA|TRBV9|TRBJ1-2
CASSVKAEKGANYGYTF
TGTGCCAGCAGCGTAAAGGCCGAAAAGGGGGCTAACTATGGCTACACCTTC
>NA|NA|TRBV29-1|TRBJ1-2
CSVEDKAGLAYGYTF
TGCAGCGTTGAAGATAAGGCAGGTCTGGCCTATGGCTACACCTTC
>NA|NA|TRBV6-1|TRBJ1-3
CASSGVISGNTIYF
TGTGCCAGCAGTGGAGTAATCTCTGGAAACACCATATATTTT
>TRBD2|NA|TRBV11-3|TRBJ2-2
CASSFGGAQSTGELFF
TGTGCCAGCAGCTTCGGGGGGGCACAAAGCACCGGGGAGCTGTTTTTT
>NA|few|TRBV25-1|TRBJ1-2
CASSDAGYGYTF
TGTGCCAGCAGTGATGCGGGCTATGGCTACACCTTC
>NA|NA|TRBV20-1|TRBJ1-2
CSASGRVDYTF
TGCAGTGCTAGTGGCAGGGTTGACTACACCTTC
>NA|NA|TRBV5-1|TRBJ2-2
CASSSRMGLFPGELFF
TGCGCCAGCAGCTCGCGGATGGGGCTTTTCCCCGGGGAGCTGTTTTTT
>NA|NA|TRBV19|TRBJ1-6
CASSIVSGSPLHF
TGTGCCAGTAGTATTGTTTCGGGTTCACCCCTCCACTTT
>TRBD1|NA|TRBV14|TRBJ2-2
CASSRRDRHTGELFF
TGTGCCAGCAGCCGCCGGGACAGGCACACCGGGGAGCTGTTTTTT
>NA|NA|TRBV11-2|TRBJ1-1
CASSFRGYPNTEAFF
TGTGCCAGCAGCTTCCGGGGATACCCTAACACTGAAGCTTTCTTT
>NA|NA|TRBV10-3|TRBJ1-5
CAISESFSQPQHF
TGTGCCATCAGTGAGTCGTTCAGTCAGCCCCAGCATTTT
>NA|NA|TRBV6-1|TRBJ2-7
CASRDLAEHSTRQYF
TGTGCCAGCAGGGACTTAGCGGAGCACTCTACGAGACAGTACTTC
>NA|once|TRBV14|TRBJ2-7
CASSQDGYAQYF
TGTGCCAGCAGCCAAGACGGGTACGCGCAGTACTTC
>NA|NA|TRBV7-2|TRBJ1-2
CASSLQQMGGGYTF
TGTGCCAGCAGCTTACAACAGATGGGGGGTGGCTACACCTTC
>NA|NA|TRBV5-1|TRBJ1-6
CASSLADMGASPLHF
TGCGCCAGCAGCTTGGCCGATATGGGCGCCTCACCCCTCCACTTT
>NA|NA|TRBV6-5|TRBJ1-3
CASSYSRTASGNTIYF
TGTGCCAGCAGTTACTCCCGGACAGCATCTGGAAACACCATATATTTT
>TRBD1|few|TRBV5-4|TRBJ2-7
CASSLDRDEQYF
TGTGCCAGCAGCCTGGACAGGGACGAGCAGTACTTC
>TRBD1|few|TRBV6-5|TRBJ1-2
CASRDGQGAYYGYTF
TGTGCCAGCAGGGACGGACAGGGGGCATATTATGGCTACACCTTC
>NA|few|TRBV9|TRBJ2-2
CASSVGGALGIGGELFF
TGTGCCAGCAGCGTTGGGGGGGCGCTCGGGATTGGAGGGGAGCTGTTTTTT
>TRBD1|NA|TRBV5-1|TRBJ2-3
CASSLQGSTDTQYF
TGCGCCAGCAGCTTACAGGGGAGCACAGATACGCAGTATTTT
>TRBD1|NA|TRBV4-1|TRBJ1-2
CASSQDGTAYGYTF
TGCGCCAGCAGCCAAGACGGGACAGCCTATGGCTACACCTTC
>NA|NA|TRBV4-3|TRBJ2-3
CASSQDGTSPVADTQYF
TGCGCCAGCAGCCAAGATGGAACTAGTCCGGTGGCGGATACGCAGTATTTT
>NA|NA|TRBV6-1|TRBJ2-7
CASSERGYEQYF
TGTGCCAGCAGTGAGAGAGGGTACGAGCAGTACTTC
>NA|NA|TRBV18|TRBJ2-1
CASSAGLNEQFF
TGTGCCAGCTCTGCAGGGCTCAATGAGCAGTTCTTC
>NA|NA|TRBV6-1|TRBJ1-1
CASLDPAEAFF
TGTGCCAGCCTAGACCCGGCTGAAGCTTTCTTT
>NA|NA|TRBV9|TRBJ1-4
CASSVDQGSNEKLFF
TGTGCCAGCAGCGTAGATCAGGGGTCGAATGAAAAACTGTTTTTT
>TRBD1|NA|TRBV6-5|TRBJ2-7
CVSRGQGLYEQYF
TGTGTTTCCCGGGGACAGGGCTTATACGAGCAGTACTTC
>TRBD2|NA|TRBV4-3|TRBJ2-7
CASSQDLTSGNEQYF
TGCGCCAGCAGCCAAGATTTAACTAGCGGGAACGAGCAGTACTTC
>NA|NA|TRBV6-1|TRBJ2-2
CASSENSPGELFF
TGTGCCAGCAGTGAAAACTCCCCCGGGGAGCTGTTTTTT
>TRBD1|NA|TRBV5-1|TRBJ1-1
CASSLTGVFTEAFF
TGCGCCAGCAGCTTGACAGGGGTGTTCACTGAAGCTTTCTTT
>NA|NA|TRBV5-1|TRBJ1-1
CASSPAGVGTEAFF
TGCGCCAGCAGCCCGGCAGGGGTGGGCACTGAAGCTTTCTTT
>NA|NA|TRBV7-9|TRBJ1-4
CASSLGQGGEKLFF
TGTGCCAGCAGCTTAGGGCAGGGAGGGGAAAAACTGTTTTTT
>NA|NA|TRBV25-1|TRBJ1-2
CASSEYAGQTYGYTF
TGTGCCAGCAGTGAATATGCAGGCCAAACCTATGGCTACACCTTC
>NA|few|TRBV14|TRBJ2-1
CASSPRMGLAYNEQFF
TGTGCCAGCAGCCCGAGAATGGGACTTGCCTACAATGAGCAGTTCTTC
>TRBD1|NA|TRBV5-1|TRBJ1-4
CASSPRQGSEKLFF
TGCGCCAGCAGCCCCCGACAGGGCAGCGAAAAACTGTTTTTT
>TRBD2|NA|TRBV7-8|TRBJ2-1
CASSLAVTSGVDEQFF
TGTGCCAGCAGCTTAGCGGTGACTAGCGGGGTGGATGAGCAGTTCTTC
>NA|NA|TRBV13|TRBJ2-7
CASSQTPRYREQYF
TGTGCCAGCAGCCAGACTCCTAGGTACCGCGAGCAGTACTTC
>NA|once|TRBV14|TRBJ2-5
CASSQDVWDTGETQYF
TGTGCCAGCAGCCAAGATGTGTGGGACACAGGAGAGACCCAGTACTTC
>NA|NA|TRBV6-1|TRBJ2-7
CASESSSYEQYF
TGTGCCAGCGAGTCCTCTTCCTACGAGCAGTACTTC
>TRBD1|NA|TRBV30|TRBJ2-5
CAWSGGQDRKGETQYF
TGTGCCTGGAGTGGGGGCCAGGACAGGAAGGGGGAGACCCAGTACTTC